Listed below are T cell receptor beta chains from one sample, sequenced in a study of T cells in localized non-small cell lung cancer. The protocol was immunoSEQ multiplex PCR, while the TCRdb copy is restricted to in-frame clones and leaves out a portion. The table includes roughly 58,000 clones, more than 80% detected once. Sample: PBMCs, taken before any cancer treatment. These receptors originate from a man aged 40-75 years with stage II lung adenocarcinoma. Both conserved end residues are part of each CDR3. D genes are given only for firm matches. For some rows the clone size is stated as once, few or many, or as a class when expanded; others skip it.

clone_size j_call d_call v_call cdr3_aa cdr3_nt
- TRBJ1-5 - TRBV7-2 CASSLARDQPQHF TGTGCCAGCAGCTTAGCCAGGGATCAGCCCCAGCATTTT
once TRBJ2-2 TRBD2 TRBV5-1 CASSQGGTGELFF TGCGCCAGCAGCCAGGGAGGGACCGGGGAGCTGTTTTTT
- TRBJ1-2 TRBD1 TRBV30 CAWDNGGGGYGYTF TGTGCCTGGGATAATGGAGGGGGCGGCTATGGCTACACCTTC
- TRBJ2-5 TRBD2 TRBV19 CASSILAGETQYF TGTGCCAGTAGTATACTAGCGGGAGAGACCCAGTACTTC
few TRBJ1-3 - TRBV2 CASINPGDSGNTIYF TGTGCCAGCATAAACCCAGGGGACTCTGGAAACACCATATATTTT
- TRBJ2-7 TRBD1 TRBV27 CASSSGTGVDEQYF TGTGCCAGCAGTTCCGGGACAGGAGTCGACGAGCAGTACTTC
- TRBJ2-7 TRBD2 TRBV7-2 CASSSSGSRYEQYF TGTGCCAGCAGTTCTAGCGGGAGCCGATACGAGCAGTACTTC
- TRBJ2-3 - TRBV4-1 CASSPQSAASTDTQYF TGCGCCAGCAGCCCCCAATCTGCGGCTAGCACAGATACGCAGTATTTT
few TRBJ1-5 - TRBV30 CAWSVRGVSNQPQHF TGTGCCTGGAGTGTAAGAGGGGTTTCCAATCAGCCCCAGCATTTT
- TRBJ1-5 - TRBV6-5 CASSYEVGYQPQHF TGTGCCAGCAGTTACGAGGTAGGATATCAGCCCCAGCATTTT
- TRBJ1-2 - TRBV19 CASSTEGPYGYTF TGTGCCAGTAGTACTGAGGGACCCTATGGCTACACCTTC
- TRBJ2-1 TRBD2 TRBV7-3 CASSLTASGNYNEQFF TGTGCCAGCAGCTTAACGGCTAGCGGGAACTACAATGAGCAGTTCTTC
once TRBJ2-1 - TRBV29-1 CSAWGPPNNEQFF TGCAGCGCATGGGGACCTCCCAACAATGAGCAGTTCTTC
- TRBJ1-1 - TRBV10-3 CAISESPGTLPEAFF TGTGCCATCAGTGAGTCGCCCGGGACTTTGCCTGAAGCTTTCTTT
- TRBJ1-1 TRBD1 TRBV6-6 CASSLDRARQAFF TGTGCCAGCAGTTTAGACAGGGCGAGGCAAGCTTTCTTT
- TRBJ2-6 TRBD1 TRBV11-2 CASSRGGAGANVLTF TGTGCCAGCAGCCGAGGGGGCGCTGGGGCCAACGTCCTGACTTTC
- TRBJ2-7 TRBD2 TRBV9 CASSVSSGRSYEQYF TGTGCCAGCAGCGTTTCTAGCGGGCGGTCCTACGAGCAGTACTTC
- TRBJ2-7 - TRBV6-5 CASSTGVTSSYEQYF TGTGCCAGCAGTACCGGGGTGACGAGCTCCTACGAGCAGTACTTC
- TRBJ2-1 - TRBV6-5 CASSYSVANSYNEQFF TGTGCCAGCAGTTACTCGGTCGCGAACTCCTACAATGAGCAGTTCTTC
- TRBJ2-5 - TRBV4-3 CASSPGTQQETQYF TGCGCCAGCAGCCCCGGGACTCAACAGGAGACCCAGTACTTC
- TRBJ2-7 - TRBV29-1 CSVEVPGPSSYEQYF TGCAGCGTTGAAGTGCCGGGGCCATCGTCCTACGAGCAGTACTTC
many TRBJ1-4 TRBD1 TRBV20-1 CSARGQEKLFF TGCAGTGCTAGGGGACAGGAAAAACTGTTTTTT
- TRBJ1-2 - TRBV14 CASSQWAGPHGYTF TGTGCCAGCAGCCAATGGGCCGGGCCACATGGCTACACCTTC
- TRBJ1-6 - TRBV6-5 CASSYSDSPLHF TGTGCCAGCAGTTACTCGGATTCACCCCTCCACTTT
- TRBJ1-1 - TRBV5-1 CASSLALQTAAMNTEAFF TGCGCCAGCAGCTTGGCCCTCCAAACGGCAGCCATGAACACTGAAGCTTTCTTT
- TRBJ2-5 - TRBV19 CASSPRGETQYF TGTGCCAGTAGCCCTAGGGGGGAGACCCAGTACTTC
few TRBJ2-5 - TRBV9 CASSRGVQETQYF TGTGCCAGCAGCAGAGGGGTCCAAGAGACCCAGTACTTC
- TRBJ1-1 - TRBV7-9 CASSLMGENTEAFF TGTGCCAGCAGCTTAATGGGGGAAAACACTGAAGCTTTCTTT
- TRBJ1-1 - TRBV29-1 CSVEEGGGGTEAFF TGCAGCGTTGAAGAGGGGGGAGGGGGCACTGAAGCTTTCTTT
many TRBJ2-2 - TRBV11-2 CASSFDGPNTGELFF TGTGCCAGCAGCTTTGACGGCCCGAACACCGGGGAGCTGTTTTTT
few TRBJ2-1 TRBD2 TRBV14 CASSQVFPGLANEQFF TGTGCCAGCAGCCAGGTATTCCCGGGACTAGCGAATGAGCAGTTCTTC
- TRBJ2-1 - TRBV6-4 CASSDSTGGGSNEQFF TGTGCCAGCAGTGACTCGACAGGAGGAGGGTCTAATGAGCAGTTCTTC
- TRBJ2-1 TRBD1 TRBV6-5 CASSYSRTGRGEQFF TGTGCCAGCAGTTACTCCCGGACAGGACGAGGTGAGCAGTTCTTC
- TRBJ2-2 - TRBV4-2 CASSPPRGGGELFF TGTGCCAGCAGCCCCCCGCGGGGAGGCGGGGAGCTGTTTTTT
- TRBJ1-5 - TRBV18 CASSPNSGANQPQHF TGTGCCAGCTCACCAAACAGTGGGGCCAATCAGCCCCAGCATTTT
once TRBJ1-2 - TRBV6-5 CASSKASGNYGYTF TGTGCCAGCAGCAAGGCGAGCGGTAACTATGGCTACACCTTC
- TRBJ2-7 TRBD2 TRBV4-1 CASSHPGGNVQYF TGCGCCAGCAGCCACCCGGGAGGGAACGTGCAGTACTTC
once TRBJ2-5 - TRBV29-1 CSVLTRVETQYF TGCAGCGTACTTACTAGGGTAGAGACCCAGTACTTC
- TRBJ2-7 TRBD1 TRBV4-3 CASSAGQGVFYEQYF TGCGCCAGCAGTGCCGGGCAGGGGGTGTTCTACGAGCAGTACTTC
- TRBJ2-3 TRBD2 TRBV6-4 CASSRLADSTDTQYF TGTGCCAGCAGTCGGCTAGCGGATAGCACAGATACGCAGTATTTT
- TRBJ2-2 TRBD2 TRBV5-1 CASSGGTRGNTGELFF TGCGCCAGCAGCGGCGGGACTAGGGGGAACACCGGGGAGCTGTTTTTT
- TRBJ2-1 TRBD2 TRBV6-6 CASSNLAGYNEQFF TGTGCCAGCAGCAATCTAGCGGGATACAATGAGCAGTTCTTC
- TRBJ2-1 TRBD2 TRBV7-3 CASSSRTSGPYNEQFF TGTGCCAGCAGCTCCCGGACTAGCGGGCCTTACAATGAGCAGTTCTTC
- TRBJ2-2 - TRBV9 CASSVRGTFTGELFF TGTGCCAGCAGCGTCCGTGGGACGTTCACCGGGGAGCTGTTTTTT
- TRBJ2-1 TRBD2 TRBV7-9 CASSLTSGGYNEQFF TGTGCCAGCAGCTTGACTAGCGGGGGTTACAATGAGCAGTTCTTC
- TRBJ2-1 TRBD2 TRBV4-1 CASSQDPGTSGRVYNEQFF TGCGCCAGCAGCCAAGATCCCGGGACTAGCGGGAGGGTTTACAATGAGCAGTTCTTC
- TRBJ2-1 - TRBV9 CASSVSPSNEQFF TGTGCCAGCAGCGTATCCCCCAGTAATGAGCAGTTCTTC
few TRBJ2-2 - TRBV29-1 CSVVGRLNTGELFF TGCAGCGTTGTAGGCCGGCTGAACACCGGGGAGCTGTTTTTT